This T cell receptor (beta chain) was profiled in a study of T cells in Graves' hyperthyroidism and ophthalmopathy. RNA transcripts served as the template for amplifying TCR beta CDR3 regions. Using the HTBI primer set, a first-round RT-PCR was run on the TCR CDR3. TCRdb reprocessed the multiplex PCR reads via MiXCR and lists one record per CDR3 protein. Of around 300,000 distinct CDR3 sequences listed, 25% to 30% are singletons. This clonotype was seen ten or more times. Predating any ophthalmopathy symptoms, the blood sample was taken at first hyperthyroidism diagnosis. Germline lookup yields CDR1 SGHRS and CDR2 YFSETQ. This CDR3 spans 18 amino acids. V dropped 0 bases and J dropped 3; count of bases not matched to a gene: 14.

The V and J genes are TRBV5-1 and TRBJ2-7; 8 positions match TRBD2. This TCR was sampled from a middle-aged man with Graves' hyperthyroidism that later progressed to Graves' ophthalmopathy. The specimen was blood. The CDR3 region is CASSLARSGRVLLYEQYF. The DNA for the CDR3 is TGCGCCAGCAGCTTGGCCAGGAGCGGGAGAGTTCTTCTCTACGAGCAGTACTTC.